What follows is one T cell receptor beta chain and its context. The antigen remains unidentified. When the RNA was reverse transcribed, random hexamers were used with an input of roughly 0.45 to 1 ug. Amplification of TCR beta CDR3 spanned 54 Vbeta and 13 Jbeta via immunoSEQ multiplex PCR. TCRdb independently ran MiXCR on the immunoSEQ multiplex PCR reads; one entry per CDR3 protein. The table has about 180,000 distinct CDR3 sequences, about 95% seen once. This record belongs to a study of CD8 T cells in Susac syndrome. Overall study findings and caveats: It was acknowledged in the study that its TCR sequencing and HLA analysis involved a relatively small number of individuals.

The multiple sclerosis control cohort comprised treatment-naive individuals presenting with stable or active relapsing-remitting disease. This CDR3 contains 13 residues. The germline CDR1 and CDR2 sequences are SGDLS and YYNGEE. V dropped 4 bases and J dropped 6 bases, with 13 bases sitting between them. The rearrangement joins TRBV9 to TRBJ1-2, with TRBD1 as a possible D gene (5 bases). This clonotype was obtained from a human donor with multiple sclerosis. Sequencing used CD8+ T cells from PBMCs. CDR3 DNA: TGTGCCAGCAGCCCGTCGGGAGGGGATGGCTACACCTTC. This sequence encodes CASSPSGGDGYTF.